This T cell receptor beta chain was captured in a study of shared clonotypes between healthy human individuals. On this clone: Within the sample, other DNA sequences also encode this same CDR3.

V lost 3 bases and J 4 bases, leaving 9 bases between the germline ends. Germline CDR1 is MNHEY and CDR2 is SMNVEV (reference sequence). The CDR3 extends over 13 amino acids. Replicate PCRs run on sorted subsets employed approximately 0.2 ug DNA, around 31,000 T cell genomes. Clones were read by immunoSEQ multiplex PCR, and TCRdb kept only the in-frame ones, dropping some. The sample includes around 1.9 million clones, under 95% of them seen just once. Naivety among CD8 cells was defined by CD45RO negativity and positive CCR7 selection, thereby excluding terminally differentiated effector memory CD45RA+ cells.

The TCR sequence derives from a young man in good health. Some clones in this sample may be carry-over from other donors' samples. The source material was naive CD8+ T cells from PBMCs. This chain connects TRBV27 to TRBJ1-2; D is unresolved. The CDR3 is CASSFSGVYGYTF. The CDR3 DNA reads as TGTGCCAGCAGTTTTTCCGGGGTCTATGGCTACACCTTC.